This T cell receptor beta chain is from a study of blood T cell repertoires in COVID-19. In the study overall: There were acute and convalescent COVID-19 samples, and they came from the United States, Italy and Spain. T cells, B-cell-depleted T cells, or PBMCs provided the cDNA or gDNA that served as material.

Profiling relied on immunoSEQ multiplex PCR, and the TCRdb table lists in-frame clones only, not all of them. This sample has about 220,000 clones; more than 65% occur once, and the top ten carry 3.5% to 4%. The sequencing input was peripheral blood. This clonotype was sampled from a woman of 80 years or more with acute or convalescent COVID-19.

CDR3 loop: CASSLAPSVQETQYF. CDR3 nucleotide sequence: TGCGCCAGCAGCTTGGCCCCTAGCGTCCAAGAGACCCAGTACTTC. The rearrangement joins TRBV5-1 to TRBJ2-5; D possibly corresponds to TRBD2 (6 bases). Trimming removed 0 bases at V and 1 base at J, with 10 bases between. This CDR3 is 15 amino acids long. Germline CDR1 is SGHRS and CDR2 is YFSETQ.